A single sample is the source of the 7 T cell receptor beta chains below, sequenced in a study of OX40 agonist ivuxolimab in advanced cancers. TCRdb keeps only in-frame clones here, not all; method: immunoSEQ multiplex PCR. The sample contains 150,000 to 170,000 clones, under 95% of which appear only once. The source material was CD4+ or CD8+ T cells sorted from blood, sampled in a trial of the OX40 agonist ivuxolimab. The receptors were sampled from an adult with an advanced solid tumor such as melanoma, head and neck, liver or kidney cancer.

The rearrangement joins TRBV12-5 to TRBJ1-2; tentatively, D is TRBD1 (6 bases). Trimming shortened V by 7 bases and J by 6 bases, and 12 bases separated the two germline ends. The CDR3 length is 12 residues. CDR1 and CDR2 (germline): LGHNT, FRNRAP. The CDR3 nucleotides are TGTGCTAGTGCCAGGACAGTGGATGGCTACACCTTC. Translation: CASARTVDGYTF.

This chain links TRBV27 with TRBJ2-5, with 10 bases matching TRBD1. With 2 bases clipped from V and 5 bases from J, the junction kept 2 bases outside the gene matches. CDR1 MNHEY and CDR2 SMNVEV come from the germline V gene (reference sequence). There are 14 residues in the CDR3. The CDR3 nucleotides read TGTGCCAGCAGTTTAGGGGACAGGGGCGAGACCCAGTACTTC. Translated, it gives CASSLGDRGETQYF.

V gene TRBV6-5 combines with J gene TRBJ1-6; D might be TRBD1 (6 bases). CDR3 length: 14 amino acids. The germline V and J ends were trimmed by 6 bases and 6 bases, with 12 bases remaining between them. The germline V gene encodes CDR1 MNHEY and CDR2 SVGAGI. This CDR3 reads CASRRGGGNSPLHF. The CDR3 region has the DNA TGTGCCAGCAGGCGGGGGGGCGGTAATTCACCCCTCCACTTT.

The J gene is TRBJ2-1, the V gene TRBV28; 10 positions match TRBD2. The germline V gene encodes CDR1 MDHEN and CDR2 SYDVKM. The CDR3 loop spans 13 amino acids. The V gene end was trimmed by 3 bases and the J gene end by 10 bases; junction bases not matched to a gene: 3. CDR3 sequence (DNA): TGTGCCAGCAGTTTGTCGGGACTAGCGGAGCAGTTCTTC. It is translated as CASSLSGLAEQFF.

As DNA, the CDR3 is TGTGCCAGCAGTACCCCCGTGGCCCAGTACTTC. It specifies CASSTPVAQYF. The chain recombines TRBV6-5 with TRBJ2-5; D is unclear. This CDR3 spans 11 amino acids. CDR1 is MNHEY, CDR2 SVGAGI, per germline. V was pared by 5 bases and J by 9 bases, with 10 bases between.

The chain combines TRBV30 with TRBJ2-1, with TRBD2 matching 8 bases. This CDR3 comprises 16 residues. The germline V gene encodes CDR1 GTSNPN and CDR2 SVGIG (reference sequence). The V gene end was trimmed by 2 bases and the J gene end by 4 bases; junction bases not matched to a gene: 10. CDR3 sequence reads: CAWSIRGLGIYNEQFF. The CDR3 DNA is TGTGCCTGGAGTATACGGGGACTAGGAATTTACAATGAGCAGTTCTTC.

The CDR3: CASRPGTATNEKLFF. The CDR3 bases are TGTGCCAGTCGCCCCGGGACAGCGACTAATGAAAAACTGTTTTTT. V usage is TRBV19 and J usage is TRBJ1-4; 7 bases fit TRBD1. With V trimmed by 8 bases and J by 2 bases, 8 bases remained unmatched. CDR1 and CDR2 from the germline V gene are LNHDA and SQIVND (reference sequence). The CDR3 extends over 15 amino acids. The full variable domain, its missing parts supplied by reference TRBV19 and TRBJ1-4, is DGGITQSPKYLFRKEGQNVTLSCEQNLNHDAMYWYRQDPGQGLRLIYYSQIVNDFQKGDIAEGYSVSREKKESFPLTVTSAQKNPTAFYLCASRPGTATNEKLFFGSGTQLSVL.